These 32 T cell receptor beta chains came from one sample sequenced in a study of shared clonotypes between healthy human individuals. TCRdb keeps only in-frame clones here, not all; method: immunoSEQ multiplex PCR. This sample yields about 960,000 clones, of which approximately 76% are seen a single time; over 1.3% belongs to the top ten. Sequencing was done on a sample of memory CD4+ T cells sorted from blood. This sample's subset: CD45RA-negative fraction. Receptors originate from a man aged 18-30 years in good health.

For this clone: Its ends do not fully match the called genes, so a read error is possible. The chain recombines TRBV7-7 with TRBJ2-2, with unresolved D. Germline CDR1 and CDR2: SSHAT and FNYEAQ (reference sequence). This CDR3 comprises 15 residues. In DNA form, the CDR3 reads TGTGCTAGCAGCTTTTCTGTGGGAAACACCGGGGAGCTGTTTTTT. Translation gives CASSFSVGNTGELFF.

Note on this clone: The same CDR3 arises from other DNA sequences in this sample as well. The rearrangement links TRBV6-5 to TRBJ1-2; TRBD1 matches at 10 bases. The CDR3 spans 12 residues. Germline V CDR1 and CDR2: MNHEY, SVGAGI. The J segment lost 8 bases and the V segment lost 6 bases, leaving 3 bases of the junction unmatched. The CDR3 coding sequence is TGTGCCAGCAGCGGGACAGGGGAGGGCTACACCTTC. It translates to CASSGTGEGYTF.

This clone was observed once. This probably arose from a read error, given a far larger clone one base away. This rearrangement joins TRBV7-9 to TRBJ1-3; no clear D. Germline loops: CDR1 SEHNR, CDR2 FQNEAQ (reference sequence). The length of the CDR3 is 13 residues. Trimming removed 3 bases at V and 0 bases at J, with 3 bases between. CDR3 sequence reads: CASSFGSGNTIYF. In DNA, the CDR3 is TGTGCCAGCAGCTTCGGCTCTGGAAACACCATATATTTT.

The chain is built from TRBV4-3 and TRBJ2-2, with 7 positions matching TRBD1. From germline, CDR1 is LGHNA and CDR2 YSLEER. This CDR3 region has 13 residues. Trimming took 4 bases from V and 8 from J; bases not matched to a gene: 4. CDR3: CASSLQGLGELFF. DNA of the CDR3: TGCGCCAGCAGCCTACAGGGGCTTGGGGAGCTGTTTTTT.

This clone was found once. Germline is not matched at one junction end, which may reflect a read error. The gene calls are TRBV2 and TRBJ1-1; no definite D call. This CDR3 region has 13 residues. Per germline, CDR1 SNHLY and CDR2 FYNNEI. CDR3 sequence: CASSRSGNPEAFF. The CDR3 nucleotides are TGTGCCAGCTCCCGTAGCGGGAACCCTGAAGCTTTCTTT.

The rearrangement joins TRBV5-5 to TRBJ1-5, with unresolved D. The CDR3 is made up of 13 amino acids. Germline lookup yields CDR1 SGHKS and CDR2 YYEKEE (reference sequence). The V and J ends lost 1 base and 5 bases respectively, with 7 bases between them. CDR3 nucleotides: TGTGCCAGCAGCTTGCTTCAGGATCAGCCCCAGCATTTT. Encoded protein: CASSLLQDQPQHF.

CDR3 coding DNA: TGCAGCGTGCGACTAGCGGGGGACGAGCAGTACTTC. Translating it yields CSVRLAGDEQYF. The chain couples TRBV29-1 to TRBJ2-7; TRBD2 matches at 12 bases. The CDR3 has 12 residues. The V and J ends lost 6 bases and 5 bases, in that order; junction bases with no gene match: 2. Germline values: CDR1 SQVTM, CDR2 ANQGSEA.

The chain recombines TRBV23-1 with TRBJ1-6, with 9 positions matching TRBD1. TRBV23-1 counts as an open reading frame of uncertain function. V lost 7 bases, J lost 8 bases, and 9 bases stayed unmatched. This CDR3 spans 15 amino acids. The CDR3 DNA sequence: TGCGCCAGCACTCCGACGACAGGGGGGGATTCACCCCTCCACTTT. This translates into CASTPTTGGDSPLHF.

V and J are TRBV6-5 and TRBJ2-2; D is unclear. V lost 7 bases and J lost 6, with 9 bases in between. Germline-derived CDR1 and CDR2 are MNHEY and SVGAGI. The CDR3 has 12 residues. CDR3 bases: TGTGCCAGCAAGCCCGGGTCCGGGGAGCTGTTTTTT. This codes for CASKPGSGELFF.

Of note for this clone: This may be a read error: a much more frequent sequence differs by one nucleotide. This chain's CDR3 is CASSLGTGFTDTQYF. The CDR3 DNA reads TGTGCCAGCAGCTTAGGGACAGGCTTCACAGATACGCAGTATTTT. The chain combines TRBV11-3 with TRBJ2-3; 7 nucleotides align to TRBD1. V gave up 1 base and J gave up 2 bases; unmatched junction bases: 3. In germline, CDR1 is SGHNT, CDR2 YENEEA. The CDR3 totals 15 residues.

The chain uses TRBV7-3 and TRBJ2-1, with 8 bases aligning to TRBD2. V lost 4 bases and J lost 4; bases outside the gene matches: 6. The germline gives CDR1 SGHTA, CDR2 FQGTGA. The CDR3 consists of 15 residues. CDR3: CASSSRPGGYNEQFF. In DNA, the CDR3 is TGTGCCAGCAGCTCCCGACCGGGGGGGTACAATGAGCAGTTCTTC.

This chain uses TRBV14 with TRBJ2-7; no clear D gene. Germline V gene data show CDR1 as SGHDN and CDR2 as FVKESK. Between the trimmed V and J ends, which lost 0 bases and 8 bases, there was a span of 8 bases. The CDR3 sequence is 12 residues long. In DNA form, the CDR3 reads TGTGCCAGCAGCCAAGATCGACTCAAGCAGTACTTC. It specifies CASSQDRLKQYF.

V is TRBV30 and J is TRBJ2-7; D ambiguous. Germline V lookup: CDR1 GTSNPN, CDR2 SVGIG (reference sequence). The CDR3 sequence is 14 residues long. Trimming shortened V by 0 bases and J by 0 bases, and 9 bases separated the two germline ends. Here the CDR3 reads CAWSVWSTSYEQYF. CDR3 coding DNA: TGTGCCTGGAGTGTTTGGAGCACCTCCTACGAGCAGTACTTC.

The chain uses TRBV7-6 and TRBJ1-2, with 9 bases aligning to TRBD1. The V segment lost 3 bases and the J segment 6 bases; nucleotides outside the gene matches: 2. Germline values: CDR1 SGHVS, CDR2 FNYEAQ. This CDR3 is built from 13 residues. The CDR3 DNA reads as TGTGCCAGCAGCTTCGGACAGGGGCATGGCTACACCTTC. Amino acids: CASSFGQGHGYTF. Together with reference TRBV7-6 and TRBJ1-2, the CDR3 gives the full variable domain: GAGVSQSPRYKVTKRGQDVALRCDPISGHVSLYWYRQALGQGPEFLTYFNYEAQQDKSGLPNDRFSAERPEGSISTLTIQRTEQRDSAMYRCASSFGQGHGYTFGSGTRLTVV.

The chain uses TRBV10-3 and TRBJ2-7; 9 nucleotides align to TRBD1. In germline, CDR1 is ENHRY, CDR2 SYGVKD. Trimming took 4 bases from V and 5 from J; bases not matched to a gene: 6. The CDR3 is made up of 14 amino acids. Here the CDR3 reads CAISGGTGINEQYF. The DNA for the CDR3 is TGTGCCATCAGTGGGGGGACAGGGATTAACGAGCAGTACTTC.

This rearrangement joins TRBV21-1 to TRBJ2-5. TRBV21-1 is a pseudogene. This CDR3 is 18 amino acids long. The CDR3 DNA sequence: TGTGCCAGCAGCAAAGCTAGGGACGGCGTGGGAGAGCAAGAGACCCAGTACTTC. As protein: CASSKARDGVGEQETQYF.

The sample holds one count of this clone. V usage is TRBV28 and J usage is TRBJ1-6; D possibly corresponds to TRBD1 (6 bases). The germline gives CDR1 MDHEN, CDR2 SYDVKM. The V end was cut by 7 bases, the J end by 3 bases, with 16 bases between. The CDR3 is 16 residues long. In DNA form, the CDR3 reads TGTGCCAGCATCCTGACAGGCAACCTCTATAATTCACCCCTCCACTTT. It encodes CASILTGNLYNSPLHF. Full variable domain (remainder filled in from reference TRBV28 and TRBJ1-6): DVKVTQSSRYLVKRTGEKVFLECVQDMDHENMFWYRQDPGLGLRLIYFSYDVKMKEKGDIPEGYSVSREKKERFSLILESASTNQTSMYLCASILTGNLYNSPLHFGNGTRLTVT.

The chain has TRBV5-1 and TRBJ1-1, with D unclear. CDR3 length: 15 residues. V was trimmed by 3 bases and J by 1 base, leaving 13 bases between them. CDR1 SGHRS and CDR2 YFSETQ come from the germline V gene. The CDR3 nucleotides read TGCGCCAGCAGCTCCCGGCCGACGACGAACACTGAAGCTTTCTTT. Encoded protein: CASSSRPTTNTEAFF.

In its sample, this clone was seen a few times. The chain carries TRBV2 and TRBJ1-1; possible D gene TRBD1, 5 bases. CDR1 and CDR2 (germline): SNHLY, FYNNEI. There are 13 residues in the CDR3. With 4 bases removed from V and 6 bases from J, the gap between germline ends came to 12 bases. This chain's CDR3 is CASSVKGRAEAFF. The DNA for the CDR3 is TGTGCCAGCAGTGTGAAGGGGAGGGCTGAAGCTTTCTTT. The variable domain in full, with the rest retrieved from reference TRBV2 and TRBJ1-1, is EPEVTQTPSHQVTQMGQEVILRCVPISNHLYFYWYRQILGQKVEFLVSFYNNEISEKSEIFDDQFSVERPDGSNFTLKIRSTKLEDSAMYFCASSVKGRAEAFFGQGTRLTVV.

The rearrangement links TRBV11-2 to TRBJ1-3; D gene unclear. Trimming took off 1 base at V and 0 bases at J, with 10 bases between the two ends. CDR3 length: 16 amino acids. Germline V gene lookup returns CDR1 SGHAT and CDR2 FQNNGV. The CDR3 sequence is CASSLAGRSSGNTIYF. The CDR3 nucleotides are TGTGCCAGCAGCTTAGCGGGCAGGAGCTCTGGAAACACCATATATTTT.

This clone showed up just once. The chain recombines TRBV6-6 with TRBJ1-2, with 7 positions matching TRBD1. J lost 8 bases, V lost 4 bases, and 10 bases had no gene match. The germline V gene encodes CDR1 MNHNY and CDR2 SVGAGI (reference sequence). This CDR3 has 14 amino acids. The CDR3 nucleotides read TGTGCCAGCAGTTTCGGACAGGCCCTTCGGGGCTACACCTTC. It specifies CASSFGQALRGYTF.

The rearrangement links TRBV19 to TRBJ2-1, with TRBD1 as a possible D gene (6 bases). V was cut by 4 bases and J by 5 bases, with 12 bases left in between. This CDR3 is 14 amino acids long. The germline CDR1 and CDR2 sequences are LNHDA and SQIVND (reference sequence). CDR3 nucleotides: TGTGCCAGTAGTACAACAGGGTATAACAATGAGCAGTTCTTC. Translated: CASSTTGYNNEQFF. The full variable domain, with the rest looked up from reference TRBV19 and TRBJ2-1, is DGGITQSPKYLFRKEGQNVTLSCEQNLNHDAMYWYRQDPGQGLRLIYYSQIVNDFQKGDIAEGYSVSREKKESFPLTVTSAQKNPTAFYLCASSTTGYNNEQFFGPGTRLTVL.

The chain joins TRBV28 to TRBJ2-7, with D uncertain. The CDR3 covers 15 residues. The V and J ends lost 2 bases and 1 base respectively, with 12 bases between them. Germline CDR1 reads MDHEN; CDR2 reads SYDVKM. In DNA, the CDR3 is TGTGCCAGCAGTTTACTTGGCAGAACTTCCTACGAGCAGTACTTC. The encoded protein is CASSLLGRTSYEQYF.

The table lists this clone with many counts. CDR3 region: CASSPWTSGLSYEQYF. For the CDR3, the DNA is TGTGCCAGCAGCCCTTGGACTAGCGGACTCTCCTACGAGCAGTACTTC. The chain uses TRBV5-4 and TRBJ2-7; 10 bases fit TRBD2. The V segment lost 4 bases and the J segment 0 bases; nucleotides outside the gene matches: 7. Germline V lookup: CDR1 SGHNT, CDR2 YYREEE (reference sequence). This CDR3 has 16 amino acids.

CDR3 sequence: CASSDGSGPYGYTF. CDR3 coding DNA: TGCGCCAGCTCGGACGGAAGTGGTCCCTATGGCTACACCTTC. The chain employs TRBV5-1 and TRBJ1-2; no clear D. CDR3 length: 14 amino acids. V was trimmed by 7 bases and J by 4 bases, leaving 17 bases between them. Germline V CDR1 and CDR2: SGHRS, YFSETQ.

In nucleotides, the CDR3 is TGTGCCAGCAGCCTCGAGACTAGCGGGGGGGCCGCGGATACGCAGTATTTT. Residues: CASSLETSGGAADTQYF. This chain joins TRBV7-3 and TRBJ2-3; 14 bases are a match to TRBD2. Trimming cost V 5 bases and J 6 bases; bases outside gene matches: 10. Germline V gene data show CDR1 as SGHTA and CDR2 as FQGTGA. The CDR3 runs to 17 residues. The whole variable domain, remainder taken from reference TRBV7-3 and TRBJ2-3, is GAGVSQTPSNKVTEKGKYVELRCDPISGHTALYWYRQSLGQGPEFLIYFQGTGAADDSGLPNDRFFAVRPEGSVSTLKIQRTERGDSAVYLCASSLETSGGAADTQYFGPGTRLTVL.

This chain connects TRBV5-1 to TRBJ1-5, with a tentative D call TRBD1 (5 bases). CDR3 length equals 14 residues. Trimming removed 4 bases at V and 7 bases at J, with 15 bases between. Germline V gives CDR1 SGHRS, CDR2 YFSETQ. The CDR3 DNA reads as TGCGCCAGCAGCCCAGATGGGGCAGGGCAGCCCCAGCATTTT. It encodes CASSPDGAGQPQHF.

This clone appeared a few times. The CDR3 nucleotides read TGCAGCGTTGAAGTCGGGAGAGCTTTCTTT. Protein: CSVEVGRAFF. The chain carries TRBV29-1 and TRBJ1-1; D is uncertain. Trimming removed 1 base from V and 10 bases from J, with 7 bases in between. The CDR3 contains 10 residues. Germline V lookup: CDR1 SQVTM, CDR2 ANQGSEA.

The rearrangement joins TRBV14 to TRBJ1-6; D is ambiguous. The CDR3 extends over 14 amino acids. Germline CDR1 reads SGHDN; CDR2 reads FVKESK. The ends were cut back, 0 bases at V and 9 bases at J, with 9 bases in the middle. The DNA of the CDR3 is TGTGCCAGCAGCCAAGAAGTCTGGGTTTCACCCCTCCACTTT. It codes for CASSQEVWVSPLHF.

There are a few counts of this clone. The V gene is TRBV4-3, the J gene TRBJ2-1; no clear D gene. V lost 0 bases and J lost 12, with 18 bases in between. Germline V CDR1 and CDR2: LGHNA, YSLEER. The CDR3 length is 15 residues. Here the CDR3 reads CASSQDPTVRGWQFF. In nucleotides, the CDR3 is TGCGCCAGCAGCCAAGACCCGACGGTACGTGGATGGCAGTTCTTC.

V and J are TRBV4-2 and TRBJ2-1, with D perhaps matching TRBD2 (7 bases). This CDR3 has 16 amino acids. V shed 3 bases and J shed 5 bases, with 17 bases lying between them. Per germline, CDR1 LGHNA and CDR2 YNFKEQ. DNA for the CDR3: TGTGCCAGCAGCCAGGTGTCAGGCGGGGGCCACAATGAGCAGTTCTTC. This encodes CASSQVSGGGHNEQFF.

The chain combines TRBV29-1 with TRBJ1-1; D unclear. V was cut by 4 bases and J by 0 bases, with 9 bases left in between. CDR1 and CDR2 (germline): SQVTM, ANQGSEA. The CDR3 sequence is 13 residues long. The CDR3 protein is CSVVGRMNTEAFF. The CDR3 DNA follows: TGCAGCGTTGTGGGCCGGATGAACACTGAAGCTTTCTTT.